This T cell receptor beta chain was sequenced during a study of blood T cell repertoires in COVID-19. Study information: Researchers got acute and convalescent COVID-19 samples from the United States, Italy and Spain. T cells, B-cell-depleted T cells, or PBMCs provided the cDNA or gDNA that served as material.

Libraries were prepared by immunoSEQ multiplex PCR; TCRdb keeps only in-frame clonotypes and omits some of them. This sample has a few hundred thousand clones, with 80% to 85% found just once. The ends were cut back, 5 bases at V and 9 bases at J, with 20 bases in the middle. Germline CDR1 LNHDA, CDR2 SQIVND (reference sequence). The CDR3 is 15 amino acids. The TCR sequence derives from a woman aged 55-75 years with acute or convalescent COVID-19. This chain joins TRBV19 and TRBJ2-1, with D maybe TRBD2 (5 bases). The sequenced sample consisted of peripheral blood. CDR3 amino acids: CASSPQEKGSGEQFF. CDR3 nucleotides: TGTGCCAGTAGTCCCCAGGAGAAGGGAAGCGGTGAGCAGTTCTTC.